The rows below give T cell receptor beta chains drawn from one sample of a study of blood T cell repertoires in COVID-19. The table came from immunoSEQ multiplex PCR; TCRdb's copy has only in-frame clones and leaves some out. The profile shows under 350,000 clones, 80% to 90% of them singletons. Input material: PBMCs or T cells enriched from blood (not recorded which). These receptors were taken from a middle-aged woman with acute COVID-19. Each CDR3 is given with its conserved first and last residue. Fields, in order: D gene, V gene, clone size, J gene, CDR3 DNA, CDR3 protein. The D gene is left open where the match is weak. Clone size is stated in some rows and not others, as once, few, many or a class when expanded.

TRBD1	TRBV3-1/TRBV3-2	NA	TRBJ1-2	TGTGCCAGCAGCCAAGGGACCGGACAGGGGGGCGGCTACACCTTC	CASSQGTGQGGGYTF
NA	TRBV25-1	NA	TRBJ2-2	TGTGCCAGCAGTGATCCCGGGAGAATCACCGGGGAGCTGTTTTTT	CASSDPGRITGELFF
TRBD1	TRBV28	NA	TRBJ1-2	TGTGCCAGCAGTTTAAGTAGGGGGCTTGGCTACACCTTC	CASSLSRGLGYTF
NA	TRBV7-3	NA	TRBJ2-3	TGTGCCAGCAGCTTAAGCGGCGATACTAGCACAGATACGCAGTATTTT	CASSLSGDTSTDTQYF
TRBD1	TRBV2	NA	TRBJ2-3	TGTGCCAGCAGTCAGATGAGGGGGCCGGGCACAGATACGCAGTATTTT	CASSQMRGPGTDTQYF
NA	TRBV5-1	NA	TRBJ2-3	TGCGCCAGCAGCTTGGCGCCAGGGGCAGATACGCAGTATTTT	CASSLAPGADTQYF
TRBD2	TRBV19	NA	TRBJ2-1	TGTGCCAGTACCTCTAGCGGGGGGTCCTACAATGAGCAGTTCTTC	CASTSSGGSYNEQFF
TRBD2	TRBV27	NA	TRBJ2-1	TGTGCCAGCAGTTTGAGAGGCGGGAGGAATTACAATGAGCAGTTCTTC	CASSLRGGRNYNEQFF
NA	TRBV7-2	NA	TRBJ1-4	TGTGCCAGCAGCCTTATTGGGGGCGGGTCTAATGAAAAACTGTTTTTT	CASSLIGGGSNEKLFF
TRBD1	TRBV28	NA	TRBJ1-5	TGTGCCAGCAGCCGACAGACAGGGGGCAATCAGCCCCAGCATTTT	CASSRQTGGNQPQHF
NA	TRBV28	NA	TRBJ1-5	TGTGCCAGCAGCTCCATTGGGGCGTGGTCGAGCAATCAGCCCCAGCATTTT	CASSSIGAWSSNQPQHF
NA	TRBV7-9	NA	TRBJ2-1	TGTGCCAGCAGCTTAGCTAGAACTCTGAACAATGAGCAGTTCTTC	CASSLARTLNNEQFF
TRBD1	TRBV28	NA	TRBJ1-5	TGTGCGACCCGAGGGGGCGGGCAGCCCCAGCATTTT	CATRGGGQPQHF
NA	TRBV4-1	NA	TRBJ2-7	TGCGCCAGCAGCCAAGAGTACAGCTCCTACGAGCAGTACTTC	CASSQEYSSYEQYF
NA	TRBV28	few	TRBJ1-5	TGTGCCAGCAGTTTACCCGGCGGGACCAATCAGCCCCAGCATTTT	CASSLPGGTNQPQHF
TRBD1	TRBV7-9	NA	TRBJ1-4	TGTGCCAGCAGCTTGGACAGGGGGCTTGTCAATGAAAAACTGTTTTTT	CASSLDRGLVNEKLFF
NA	TRBV18	NA	TRBJ2-3	TGTGCCAGCTCACCAGGGCTAGGAGGCGATACGCAGTATTTT	CASSPGLGGDTQYF
NA	TRBV7-3	NA	TRBJ1-6	TGTGCCAGCAGCTTATTAGGGGCGCCGAATTCACCCCTCCACTTT	CASSLLGAPNSPLHF
NA	TRBV19	NA	TRBJ1-1	TGTGCCAGTAGTATAGATCGGCAGGCCGAAGCTTTCTTT	CASSIDRQAEAFF
TRBD1	TRBV19	NA	TRBJ1-4	TGTGCCAGTACGGACAGGGCAACTAATGAAAAACTGTTTTTT	CASTDRATNEKLFF
NA	TRBV6-5	NA	TRBJ1-1	TGTGCCAGCAGCCCCGGGACTAGGAACACTGAAGCTTTCTTT	CASSPGTRNTEAFF
NA	TRBV28	NA	TRBJ2-7	TGTGCCAGCAGTTTATTACCCGGACTGGGTTCCTACGAGCAGTACTTC	CASSLLPGLGSYEQYF
NA	TRBV6-5	NA	TRBJ2-1	TGTGCCAGCAGTACTCCGGGATTCTACAATGAGCAGTTCTTC	CASSTPGFYNEQFF
TRBD1	TRBV24-1	NA	TRBJ1-2	TGTGCCACCAGTTACCCCACACACAGGGGGAACTATGGCTACACCTTC	CATSYPTHRGNYGYTF
TRBD1	TRBV27	NA	TRBJ1-4	TGTGCCAGCAGGAGACAGGGTGGGGATAATGAAAAACTGTTTTTT	CASRRQGGDNEKLFF
TRBD1	TRBV11-1	once	TRBJ2-5	TGTGCCAGCAGCCGCAGACAGGGGACCCAAGAGACCCAGTACTTC	CASSRRQGTQETQYF
TRBD2	TRBV7-2	NA	TRBJ2-5	TGTGCCAGCAGCTTAGGAGATAGCGGGCAAGAGACCCAGTACTTC	CASSLGDSGQETQYF
TRBD2	TRBV6-6	NA	TRBJ2-3	TGTGCCAGCAGTCGCAAAAGACTAGCGGGTAGGACAGATACGCAGTATTTT	CASSRKRLAGRTDTQYF
TRBD1	TRBV5-7	NA	TRBJ2-7	TGTGCCAGCAGCTCACTGACAGGGGCGGCCTACGAGCAGTACTTC	CASSSLTGAAYEQYF
NA	TRBV18	NA	TRBJ1-1	TGTGCCAGCTCGACGGGACAAGTCGGGACCTTGCGTTTT	CASSTGQVGTLRF
TRBD1	TRBV9	NA	TRBJ2-7	TGTGCCAGCAGCGTAGGACAGGGAATAGGATCAAGCTACGAGCAGTACTTC	CASSVGQGIGSSYEQYF
TRBD1	TRBV10-3	NA	TRBJ2-2	TGTGCCATCAGTGACGCCGGGACAGGGACCGGGGAGCTGTTTTTT	CAISDAGTGTGELFF
NA	TRBV18	NA	TRBJ2-1	TGTGCCAGCTCACCAGAGAGGGATGAGCAGTTCTTC	CASSPERDEQFF
NA	TRBV9	NA	TRBJ2-3	TGTGCCAGCAGCGTACAGGTCACAGATACGCAGTATTTT	CASSVQVTDTQYF
TRBD1	TRBV7-9	NA	TRBJ1-2	TGTGCCAGCAGCGCTTCCGGGACAGGGAGGATCCGGGGCTACACCTTC	CASSASGTGRIRGYTF
TRBD1	TRBV7-9	NA	TRBJ2-7	TGTGCCAGCAGCTTATCGGGACAGGGACGCAACGAGCAGTACTTC	CASSLSGQGRNEQYF
NA	TRBV7-2	NA	TRBJ2-5	TGTGCCAGCAGCTTAGAAACAGGGAACCAAGAGACCCAGTACTTC	CASSLETGNQETQYF
TRBD2	TRBV19	NA	TRBJ2-1	TGTGCCAGTAGTATCCTAGCGGGAGGGACGTACAATGAGCAGTTCTTC	CASSILAGGTYNEQFF
NA	TRBV20-1	NA	TRBJ1-1	TGCAGTGCTAGTCGCGGGAATACGAACACTGAAGCTTTCTTT	CSASRGNTNTEAFF
NA	TRBV7-8	NA	TRBJ1-5	TGTGCCAGCAGCCCGAGACAGGGCAATCAGCCCCAGCATTTT	CASSPRQGNQPQHF
NA	TRBV7-9	NA	TRBJ2-1	TGTGCCAGCAGCTTAGTAAGTGGGGCTGGCGGGGATGAGCAGTTCTTC	CASSLVSGAGGDEQFF
NA	TRBV7-5	NA	TRBJ1-2	TGTGCCAGAAGCCCCGCCGAGGACTATGGCTACACCTTC	CARSPAEDYGYTF
TRBD1	TRBV4-1	NA	TRBJ1-1	TGCGCCAGCAGCCTTGGACAGGGGTTTAATTGGGGCTCGGGAGAAGCTTTCTTT	CASSLGQGFNWGSGEAFF
NA	TRBV5-1	NA	TRBJ2-1	TGCGCCAGCAGCTTGAGGTCCTCGGAGGGGAATGAGCAGTTCTTC	CASSLRSSEGNEQFF
TRBD1	TRBV7-2	NA	TRBJ1-2	TGTGCCAGCAGCTTCAAAGGGGGGACAGGGGCGGGTTACTATGGCTACACCTTC	CASSFKGGTGAGYYGYTF
TRBD2	TRBV5-1	NA	TRBJ2-3	TGCGCCAGCACCACAGGGGTAGCGGGAGGAACAGATACGCAGTATTTT	CASTTGVAGGTDTQYF